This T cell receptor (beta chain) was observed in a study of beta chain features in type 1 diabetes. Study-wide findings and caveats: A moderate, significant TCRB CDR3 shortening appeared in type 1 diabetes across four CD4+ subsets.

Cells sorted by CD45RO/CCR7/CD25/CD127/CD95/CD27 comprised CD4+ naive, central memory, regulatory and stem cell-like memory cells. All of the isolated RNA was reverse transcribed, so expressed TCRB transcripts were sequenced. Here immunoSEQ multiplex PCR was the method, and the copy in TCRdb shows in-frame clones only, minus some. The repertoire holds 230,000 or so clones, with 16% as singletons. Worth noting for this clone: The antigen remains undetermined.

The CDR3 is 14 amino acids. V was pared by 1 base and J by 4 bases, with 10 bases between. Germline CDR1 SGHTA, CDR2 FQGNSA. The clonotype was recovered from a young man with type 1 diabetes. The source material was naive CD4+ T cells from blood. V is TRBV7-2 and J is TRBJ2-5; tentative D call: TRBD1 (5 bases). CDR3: CASSLDAGRETQYF. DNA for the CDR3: TGTGCCAGCAGCTTAGACGCAGGGCGAGAGACCCAGTACTTC. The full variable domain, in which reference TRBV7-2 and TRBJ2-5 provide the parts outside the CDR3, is GAGVSQSPSNKVTEKGKDVELRCDPISGHTALYWYRQSLGQGLEFLIYFQGNSAPDKSGLPSDRFSAERTGGSVSTLTIQRTQQEDSAVYLCASSLDAGRETQYFGPGTRLLVL.